A single T cell receptor (beta chain) is shown here with its context. The data belong to a study of blood T cell repertoires in COVID-19. Turning to the study itself: Sample material is recorded as cDNA or gDNA derived from T cells, B-cell-depleted T cells, or PBMCs.

Germline CDR1 MNHEY, CDR2 SVGAGI. The V and J ends lost 6 bases and 6 bases, in that order; junction bases with no gene match: 9. The CDR3 length is 15 residues. Repertoires were generated with immunoSEQ multiplex PCR, while TCRdb's copy carries only in-frame clones and drops some. The sample includes 30,000 to 35,000 clones, over 70% of them seen just once. The TCR originated in a man older than 75 with active COVID-19. Specimen: peripheral blood. The V and J genes are TRBV6-5 and TRBJ2-1, with 9 bases identical to TRBD2. In DNA form, the CDR3 reads TGTGCCAGCAGATTCAGCGGGAGGTCAGCCAATGAGCAGTTCTTC. Its translation: CASRFSGRSANEQFF.